A selection of T cell receptor beta chains follows, all from one sample in a study of read filtering for tumor transcriptome and immune sequencing. TCRdb ran MiXCR on the reads and lists one entry per CDR3 protein. Among roughly 93,000 distinct CDR3 sequences listed, 20% to 25% were seen once. Specimen: a population of CD138-negative cells sorted from bone marrow. The origin of the receptors is a donor at least 40 years old with multiple myeloma. CDR3s leave out the opening cysteine and the closing phenylalanine or tryptophan. The order of the fields is J gene, clone size, V gene, CDR3 protein. Rows give clone size only sometimes, using once, few, many, or a class for an expanded clone.

TRBJ1-1 | many | TRBV29-1 | SVVQTADTEAF
TRBJ2-1 | many | TRBV9 | ASSVGLAANNEQF
TRBJ1-1 | many | TRBV6-2/TRBV6-3 | ASSYSIGGPNTEAF
TRBJ1-2 | few | TRBV5-4 | ASSLEQGLIGYT
TRBJ1-2 | NA | TRBV7-2 | AGGRYLYGYT
TRBJ2-1 | many | TRBV20-1 | SARPRTGLLLNEQF
TRBJ1-1 | many | TRBV6-2/TRBV6-3 | ASRTGSRTEAF
TRBJ1-1 | many | TRBV6-1 | ASSNTGRVDTEAF
TRBJ2-1 | many | TRBV18 | ASSPPQGPEQF
TRBJ2-5 | NA | TRBV4-1 | ASSQEGTVLQETQY
TRBJ2-2 | many | TRBV28 | ASSAPRDTGELF
TRBJ1-1 | few | TRBV28 | ASSVRGKAF
TRBJ2-7 | many | TRBV28 | ASSLPGGARGEQY
TRBJ2-7 | many | TRBV28 | ASKGQGAFYEQY
TRBJ2-6 | many | TRBV12-3/TRBV12-4 | ASRRGGANVLT
TRBJ1-1 | many | TRBV7-9 | ASAPWGLSEAF
TRBJ2-2 | many | TRBV29-1 | SVDAVTGELF
TRBJ1-2 | many | TRBV29-1 | SVLDYGYT
TRBJ1-4 | many | TRBV7-9 | ASSLASNNEKLF
TRBJ2-5 | NA | TRBV11-2 | ASSLDRGRTQY
TRBJ2-3 | many | TRBV7-3 | ASSLSGRGGGSADTQY
TRBJ2-7 | many | TRBV12-3/TRBV12-4 | ASSPTGQALYEQY
TRBJ1-1 | few | TRBV5-1 | ASSLVWGQNTEAF
TRBJ2-5 | many | TRBV5-1 | ASSLPRASQETQY
TRBJ2-7 | NA | TRBV4-1 | ASSQGGQSYEQY
TRBJ2-6 | many | TRBV5-1 | ASSLEPTPSGANVLT
TRBJ2-1 | many | TRBV5-1 | ASSLVGGSSNEQF
TRBJ2-5 | NA | TRBV11-2 | ASSRERGGQETQY
TRBJ2-1 | many | TRBV5-1 | ASSWTESNEQF
TRBJ2-5 | few | TRBV6-1 | ASRFTGTRVEETQY
TRBJ2-6 | many | TRBV7-9 | ASSGRSGANVLT
TRBJ1-6 | many | TRBV28 | ASSLVYNSPLH
TRBJ2-1 | many | TRBV28 | AMPYLGVEQF
TRBJ2-7 | many | TRBV6-1 | ASSEATSGGTYEQY
TRBJ2-1 | NA | TRBV30 | AWSLRGLYYEQF
TRBJ2-1 | many | TRBV27 | ASSLIRDNEQF
TRBJ2-7 | few | TRBV11-2 | ASSLEGAYEQY
TRBJ2-3 | NA | TRBV5-1 | ASSLESTDTQY
TRBJ1-5 | NA | TRBV20-1 | SARDGGVSSGQPQH
TRBJ2-1 | many | TRBV7-2 | ASSLGTPNEQF
TRBJ1-3 | NA | TRBV3-1 | ASSLSGNTIY
TRBJ2-2 | many | TRBV5-1 | ASSLDLQASGSGELF
TRBJ2-2 | many | TRBV12-3/TRBV12-4 | ASSSHRANTGELF
TRBJ2-5 | NA | TRBV28 | ASSFHRLAGGRGETQY
TRBJ2-5 | many | TRBV7-9 | ASSPLRAQSVETQY
TRBJ2-7 | many | TRBV20-1 | SAPRQGGIEQY
TRBJ2-5 | few | TRBV5-5 | ASSLWAGGGETQY
TRBJ2-1 | many | TRBV11-2 | ASSFRDSPYNEQF
TRBJ2-5 | NA | TRBV6-6 | ASSLGRGQETQY
TRBJ1-5 | NA | TRBV7-9 | DSSLTGGDQPQH
TRBJ1-5 | NA | TRBV20-1 | SVKKGVNQPQH